The 20 T cell receptor beta chains listed next were all sequenced from one sample in a study of T cells in Graves' hyperthyroidism and ophthalmopathy. RNA transcripts served as the template for amplifying TCR beta CDR3 regions. Carried out on the TCR CDR3, a first-round RT-PCR used the HTBI primer set. Each CDR3 protein gets one entry after TCRdb re-called the multiplex PCR reads with MiXCR. The table includes about 740,000 distinct CDR3 sequences, 14% detected once. The specimen sequenced was blood. These receptors were taken from a woman aged 18 to 35 with Graves' hyperthyroidism.

This clonotype has a handful of counts. CDR3 nucleotides: TGTGCCAGCAGACCGGGACTAGCGGGAGGGCCGGAGTACTCTGGGGCCAACGTCCTGACTTTC. Translated: CASRPGLAGGPEYSGANVLTF. The chain joins TRBV4-2 to TRBJ2-6; TRBD2 matches 16 bases. Germline V gives CDR1 LGHNA, CDR2 YNFKEQ. Losses at the gene ends were 6 bases for V and 0 bases for J; bases not matched to a gene: 11. The CDR3 consists of 21 residues.

The rearrangement links TRBV9 to TRBJ2-3; D remains unclear. In germline, CDR1 is SGDLS, CDR2 YYNGEE. This CDR3 has 13 amino acids. V lost 0 bases and J 5 bases, leaving 7 bases between the germline ends. The CDR3: CASSVGEGDTQYF. Here the CDR3 DNA reads TGTGCCAGCAGCGTAGGTGAAGGAGATACGCAGTATTTT.

This chain uses TRBV7-2 with TRBJ2-1, with D unresolved. The CDR3 is 14 amino acids. V lost 1 base and J 0 bases, leaving 4 bases between the germline ends. Germline V lookup: CDR1 SGHTA, CDR2 FQGNSA. In DNA form, the CDR3 reads TGTGCCAGCAGCTTAGGAATCTCCTACAATGAGCAGTTCTTC. It encodes CASSLGISYNEQFF.

The chain recombines TRBV5-1 with TRBJ2-7; 9 nucleotides match TRBD1. Germline CDR1 reads SGHRS; CDR2 reads YFSETQ. Trimming cost V 0 bases and J 0 bases; bases outside gene matches: 1. This CDR3 is built from 15 residues. As DNA, the CDR3 is TGCGCCAGCAGCTTGGAGACAGGGGGCTCCTACGAGCAGTACTTC. This translates into CASSLETGGSYEQYF. Complete variable domain (other parts from reference TRBV5-1 and TRBJ2-7): KAGVTQTPRYLIKTRGQQVTLSCSPISGHRSVSWYQQTPGQGLQFLFEYFSETQRNKGNFPGRFSGRQFSNSRSEMNVSTLELGDSALYLCASSLETGGSYEQYFGPGTRLTVT.

V usage is TRBV20-1 and J usage is TRBJ2-3; 8 bases agree with TRBD2. CDR1 and CDR2 (germline): DFQATT, SNEGSKA (reference sequence). CDR3 length equals 16 residues. With V trimmed by 0 bases and J by 4 bases, 9 bases remained unmatched. In DNA form, the CDR3 reads TGCAGTGCTAGAGATGGATTACTAGCGGCCGCAGATACGCAGTATTTT. This codes for CSARDGLLAAADTQYF.

This clonotype was counted at least ten times. The gene calls are TRBV18 and TRBJ2-1; no reliable D call. CDR1 and CDR2 from the germline V gene are KGHSH and LQKENI. Trimming took 2 bases from V and 5 from J, leaving 16 bases between them. The CDR3 loop spans 16 amino acids. The CDR3: CASSPRLDRLNNEQFF. The CDR3 bases are TGTGCCAGCTCACCAAGGCTAGACCGATTGAACAATGAGCAGTTCTTC.

Many counts were recorded for this clonotype. The chain uses TRBV28 and TRBJ2-4; 10 bases agree with TRBD1. The germline V gene encodes CDR1 MDHEN and CDR2 SYDVKM. The ends lost 6 bases at V and 9 bases at J; junction bases unmatched: 5. This CDR3 has 13 residues. DNA of the CDR3: TGTGCCAGCAGGGGGACAGGGGTTCTCATTCAGTACTTC. This encodes CASRGTGVLIQYF.

This clonotype showed up many times. V usage is TRBV2 and J usage is TRBJ2-7, with D maybe TRBD2 (7 bases). V lost 6 bases and J 5 bases, leaving 14 bases between the germline ends. This CDR3 region has 13 residues. Germline assignment: CDR1 SNHLY and CDR2 FYNNEI. As DNA, the CDR3 is TGTGCCAGCAGGGACGCGGGGGCCCACGAGCAGTACTTC. This sequence encodes CASRDAGAHEQYF.

The table lists this clonotype with many counts. The J gene is TRBJ1-5, the V gene TRBV5-5; D remains ambiguous. The CDR3 loop spans 16 amino acids. Germline CDR1 is SGHKS and CDR2 is YYEKEE (reference sequence). Trimming took 0 bases from V and 2 from J, leaving 12 bases between them. The CDR3 protein is CASSLVVQPRNQPQHF. The CDR3 DNA follows: TGTGCCAGCAGCTTGGTCGTCCAGCCGCGCAATCAGCCCCAGCATTTT.

This clonotype was seen repeatedly, ten times or more. The chain links TRBV7-2 to TRBJ2-7; D might be TRBD1 (5 bases). Germline values: CDR1 SGHTA, CDR2 FQGNSA. This CDR3 has 15 residues. V was trimmed by 2 bases and J by 2 bases, leaving 13 bases between them. CDR3 bases: TGTGCCAGCAGCTTAACAGGACCCCACCCCTACGAGCAGTACTTC. Its protein product is CASSLTGPHPYEQYF.

There are many counts of this clonotype. The chain has TRBV7-2 and TRBJ2-3; D uncertain. The germline V gene encodes CDR1 SGHTA and CDR2 FQGNSA. The CDR3 loop spans 15 amino acids. V was pared by 2 bases and J by 1 base, with 10 bases between. The CDR3 DNA follows: TGTGCCAGCAGCTTACGGCTCCTAGGCACAGATACGCAGTATTTT. As protein: CASSLRLLGTDTQYF.

This clonotype was detected many times. The chain combines TRBV28 with TRBJ2-7, with D maybe TRBD1 (5 bases). V gave up 6 bases and J gave up 2 bases, with 14 bases separating them. CDR3 length: 14 amino acids. CDR1 MDHEN and CDR2 SYDVKM come from the germline V gene. This chain's CDR3 is CASSPSGIAYEQYF. Written as DNA, the CDR3 is TGTGCCAGCAGCCCTTCAGGGATCGCCTACGAGCAGTACTTC.

This clonotype appeared many times. This rearrangement joins TRBV5-1 to TRBJ2-1; D remains ambiguous. Trimming shortened V by 2 bases and J by 8 bases, and 14 bases separated the two germline ends. The CDR3 sequence is 14 residues long. The germline V gene encodes CDR1 SGHRS and CDR2 YFSETQ. The DNA for the CDR3 is TGCGCCAGCAGCTTACAAGGGCCCTCGGATGAGCAGTTCTTC. It codes for CASSLQGPSDEQFF.

This clonotype turned up a few times. The chain joins TRBV2 to TRBJ1-2; D is unresolved. CDR3 length: 12 residues. The germline V gene encodes CDR1 SNHLY and CDR2 FYNNEI. Trimming took 6 bases from V and 8 from J, leaving 13 bases between them. The CDR3 sequence: CASRAGREGYTF. DNA for the CDR3: TGTGCCAGCAGGGCCGGAAGGGAGGGCTACACCTTC.

The genes are TRBV6-1 and TRBJ1-5; 7 nucleotides align to TRBD1. Trimming removed 8 bases from V and 0 bases from J; junction bases left unmatched: 7. Germline V gives CDR1 MNHNS, CDR2 SASEGT. The CDR3 has 15 amino acids. For the CDR3, the DNA is TGTGCCAGCGGCACAGGGGATCTTAGCAATCAGCCCCAGCATTTT. As protein: CASGTGDLSNQPQHF.

This clonotype appeared many times. The chain couples TRBV11-2 to TRBJ2-7; D remains unclear. The V and J ends lost 4 bases and 6 bases respectively, with 13 bases between them. This CDR3 has 13 amino acids. CDR1 SGHAT and CDR2 FQNNGV come from the germline V gene. CDR3 DNA sequence: TGTGCCAGCAGCTCACCCAGGACCCGCGAGCAGTACTTC. Its translation: CASSSPRTREQYF.

This clonotype was seen a handful of times. The chain is built from TRBV12-3 or TRBV12-4 and TRBJ1-5; D is undetermined. The CDR3 runs to 16 residues. V gave up 1 base and J gave up 0 bases, with 10 bases separating them. CDR3 in amino acids: CASSLGDGISNQPQHF. DNA of the CDR3: TGTGCCAGCAGTTTAGGTGACGGGATTAGCAATCAGCCCCAGCATTTT.

This clonotype has a count of ten or more. The rearrangement links TRBV29-1 to TRBJ1-2; TRBD1 aligns across 10 bases. Germline V gives CDR1 SQVTM, CDR2 ANQGSEA. This CDR3 is built from 14 residues. Unmatched junction bases numbered 5, after V lost 0 bases and J lost 7 bases. CDR3 sequence reads: CSVEDDRGQRGYTF. Here the CDR3 DNA reads TGCAGCGTTGAAGATGACAGGGGGCAGCGTGGCTACACCTTC. The variable domain in full, with the rest retrieved from reference TRBV29-1 and TRBJ1-2, is SAVISQKPSRDICQRGTSLTIQCQVDSQVTMMFWYRQQPGQSLTLIATANQGSEATYESGFVIDKFPISRPNLTFSTLTVSNMSPEDSSIYLCSVEDDRGQRGYTFGSGTRLTVV.

This clonotype occurred many times. The chain employs TRBV6-2 or TRBV6-3 and TRBJ1-5; D remains unclear. There are 13 residues in the CDR3. CDR1 and CDR2 (germline): MNHEY, SVGEGT. Trimming took off 7 bases at V and 4 bases at J, with 11 bases between the two ends. The DNA of the CDR3 is TGTGCCAGCACCCACCCCCCGAATCAGCCCCAGCATTTT. Translating it yields CASTHPPNQPQHF.

In this sample, this clonotype turned up a few times. V usage is TRBV4-3 and J usage is TRBJ2-2; D remains ambiguous. Germline assignment: CDR1 LGHNA and CDR2 YSLEER. Trimming removed 1 base from V and 7 bases from J, with 4 bases in between. The CDR3 spans 12 residues. CDR3 in amino acids: CASSQGYGELFF. The DNA for the CDR3 is TGCGCCAGCAGCCAAGGGTACGGGGAGCTGTTTTTT.